This is a list of T cell receptor beta chains from one sample in a study of regulatory T cells in long-lasting Graves disease. TCRdb reanalysed the multiplex PCR reads using MiXCR and keeps one entry per CDR3 protein. The sample lists some 500,000 distinct CDR3 sequences; roughly 12% were seen once. The same sample was also studied in work on T cells in Graves' hyperthyroidism and ophthalmopathy.

This specimen was peripheral blood mononuclear cells (PBMCs), taken at new diagnosis, from a patient treated with antithyroid drugs. The source is a man aged 25 to 40 with Graves disease. CDR3s include the opening cysteine and the closing phenylalanine or tryptophan. D genes are given only for firm matches. Clone size reads once, few, many, or a class if the clone is expanded.

V gene	J gene	CDR3 length	clone size	D gene	CDR3 protein	CDR3 DNA
TRBV12-3/TRBV12-4	TRBJ2-1	15	few	TRBD2	CASSLSSGGYNEQFF	TGTGCCAGCAGTTTGAGTAGCGGGGGCTACAATGAGCAGTTCTTC
TRBV19	TRBJ1-1	14	few	NA	CASRRNGYGTEAFF	TGTGCCAGTCGTCGGAATGGTTACGGCACTGAAGCTTTCTTT
TRBV29-1	TRBJ1-1	10	few	NA	CSGGDTEAFF	TGCAGCGGGGGGGACACTGAAGCTTTCTTT
TRBV19	TRBJ1-5	17	few	NA	CASSIDKGVEGDQPQHF	TGTGCCAGTAGTATAGATAAGGGGGTCGAGGGTGATCAGCCCCAGCATTTT
TRBV19	TRBJ2-5	16	many	NA	CASSIDGGRVEETQYF	TGTGCCAGTAGTATAGATGGCGGGCGAGTGGAAGAGACCCAGTACTTC
TRBV30	TRBJ2-5	14	many	TRBD1	CAWSGQELQETQYF	TGTGCCTGGAGCGGACAGGAACTTCAAGAGACCCAGTACTTC
TRBV7-7	TRBJ2-3	15	few	NA	CASGPLLFSKDTQYF	TGTGCCAGCGGTCCCCTCCTCTTTAGCAAAGATACGCAGTATTTT
TRBV5-6	TRBJ2-1	16	few	NA	CASSHSPGTGTNEQFF	TGTGCCAGCAGCCACTCGCCAGGGACCGGCACCAATGAGCAGTTCTTC
TRBV29-1	TRBJ2-5	13	few	NA	CSVETGSGETQYF	TGCAGCGTTGAAACGGGGTCCGGGGAGACCCAGTACTTC
TRBV28	TRBJ2-3	12	many	NA	CASMGSSVSQYF	TGTGCCAGCATGGGGTCCAGTGTGTCACAGTATTTT
TRBV5-5	TRBJ2-7	15	few	NA	CASSLGNSLSYEQYF	TGTGCCAGCAGCTTAGGGAATTCTTTATCCTACGAGCAGTACTTC
TRBV2	TRBJ1-3	12	many	NA	CASTESGNTIYF	TGTGCCAGCACCGAGTCTGGAAACACCATATATTTT